One and the same sample provided the 17 T cell receptor beta chains below, sequenced in a study of cytomegalovirus exposure and HLA in healthy donors. PCR primers comprised 60 Vbeta and 13 Jbeta primers. The repertoire was sequenced with immunoSEQ multiplex PCR; TCRdb's copy has only in-frame clones and lacks some. Of about 120,000 clones listed, 9% to 10% are singletons. The specimen was PBMCs. All receptors come from a man aged 25-40 years in good health and CMV-seronegative.

In its sample, this clone was seen a few times. The chain couples TRBV6-1 to TRBJ1-2, with 9 nucleotides matching TRBD1. Trimming took 6 bases from V and 2 from J; bases not matched to a gene: 7. Germline V gene data show CDR1 as MNHNS and CDR2 as SASEGT. This CDR3 has 15 residues. DNA for the CDR3: TGTGCCAGCAGAGTAACAGGGGGCAGGAACTATGGCTACACCTTC. Protein: CASRVTGGRNYGYTF.

The rearrangement links TRBV4-3 to TRBJ1-2; D perhaps matches TRBD1 (5 bases). Trimming stripped 4 bases from V and 5 bases from J, with 14 bases between. The CDR3 runs to 14 residues. The germline gives CDR1 LGHNA, CDR2 YSLEER. DNA for the CDR3: TGCGCCAGCAGCCTCCGTTCGGCAGGGTATGGCTACACCTTC. Its protein is CASSLRSAGYGYTF.

This chain connects TRBV5-8 to TRBJ1-2; 9 bases fit TRBD1. The CDR3 consists of 15 residues. The V and J ends lost 4 bases and 6 bases, in that order; junction bases with no gene match: 10. Germline CDR1 SGHTS, CDR2 YDEGEE. The CDR3 region is CASSVRTGAMDGYTF. CDR3 nucleotides: TGTGCCAGCAGCGTGCGGACAGGGGCAATGGATGGCTACACCTTC.

This clone was found a few times. This sequence joins TRBV29-1 and TRBJ2-5, with TRBD2 identical over 8 bases. The germline V gene has CDR1 SQVTM and CDR2 ANQGSEA. Germline trimming cut 4 bases from V and 7 bases from J; bases unmatched to any gene: 14. The length of the CDR3 is 15 residues. Here the CDR3 reads CSVGNRTGGMVTQYF. For the CDR3, the DNA is TGCAGCGTTGGTAACAGAACGGGGGGGATGGTGACCCAGTACTTC.

This clone was observed a handful of times. This rearrangement joins TRBV19 to TRBJ1-5, with D unclear. The CDR3 runs to 13 residues. Germline CDR1 LNHDA, CDR2 SQIVND (reference sequence). Trimming left V 4 bases short and J 5 bases short, with 9 bases between. In DNA, the CDR3 is TGTGCCAGTAGTACACACCTCGATCAGCCCCAGCATTTT. Residues: CASSTHLDQPQHF.

This chain joins TRBV5-4 and TRBJ1-2; TRBD1 agrees at 7 bases. Germline-derived CDR1 and CDR2 are SGHNT and YYREEE (reference sequence). This CDR3 is built from 16 residues. V lost 0 bases, J lost 4 bases, and 9 bases stayed unmatched. CDR3 DNA: TGTGCCAGCAGCTTGGCCGGTGGGACAGACCTCTATGGCTACACCTTC. Its translation is CASSLAGGTDLYGYTF.

The chain is built from TRBV7-9 and TRBJ2-1; D possibly corresponds to TRBD1 (5 bases). This CDR3 has 14 residues. V lost 5 bases and J lost 1, with 9 bases in between. The germline V gene encodes CDR1 SEHNR and CDR2 FQNEAQ (reference sequence). CDR3 in DNA: TGTGCCAGCAGCGCCGACAGATCCTACAATGAGCAGTTCTTC. This codes for CASSADRSYNEQFF.

This sequence joins TRBV28 and TRBJ2-3; 10 bases are a match to TRBD2. CDR1 and CDR2 (germline): MDHEN, SYDVKM. V trimming: 4 bases; J trimming: 3 bases; junction bases outside the gene matches: 7. This CDR3 is built from 16 residues. The CDR3 spells CASSSGASGRTDTQYF. The CDR3 DNA follows: TGTGCCAGCAGTTCGGGTGCTAGCGGGAGAACAGATACGCAGTATTTT.

This clone has just a few counts. V is TRBV7-9 and J is TRBJ1-1; no reliable D call. The V and J ends lost 5 bases and 0 bases respectively, with 19 bases between them. CDR1 SEHNR and CDR2 FQNEAQ come from the germline V gene (reference sequence). The CDR3 loop spans 17 amino acids. The chain's CDR3 is CASSRYIASHLNTEAFF. The CDR3, as DNA: TGTGCCAGCAGCCGGTATATAGCCTCTCACCTGAACACTGAAGCTTTCTTT.

The CDR3 reads CSVEVGTGGGYTF. CDR3 coding DNA: TGCAGCGTTGAAGTGGGGACAGGGGGTGGCTACACCTTC. The rearrangement links TRBV29-1 to TRBJ1-2; 11 bases are a match to TRBD1. Germline assignment: CDR1 SQVTM and CDR2 ANQGSEA. The CDR3 is 13 residues long. The J segment lost 7 bases and the V segment lost 1 base, leaving 2 bases of the junction unmatched.

This rearrangement joins TRBV7-3 to TRBJ2-1; TRBD2 matches at 8 bases. V gave up 5 bases and J gave up 0 bases; unmatched junction bases: 3. CDR3 length: 15 amino acids. The germline CDR1 and CDR2 sequences are SGHTA and FQGTGA. The CDR3 protein is CASSIAGSSYNEQFF. Written as DNA, the CDR3 is TGTGCCAGCAGCATAGCGGGATCCTCCTACAATGAGCAGTTCTTC.

This clone came up a few times. The V call is TRBV6-5, the J call TRBJ1-3, with TRBD1 as a possible D gene (6 bases). CDR3 length: 15 residues. CDR1 and CDR2 (germline): MNHEY, SVGAGI. V shed 4 bases and J shed 4 bases, with 14 bases lying between them. In nucleotides, the CDR3 is TGTGCCAGCAGTTCGGGGGGCGCCGGAGGAAACACCATATATTTT. It specifies CASSSGGAGGNTIYF.

The CDR3 protein is CASSPKGGWTEAFF. The CDR3 DNA reads TGCGCCAGCAGCCCGAAGGGAGGGTGGACTGAAGCTTTCTTT. The chain has TRBV4-1 and TRBJ1-1; D ambiguous. This CDR3 has 14 residues. The V and J ends lost 4 bases and 5 bases respectively, with 14 bases between them. Germline V gives CDR1 MGHRA, CDR2 YSYEKL.

This clone was counted only a few times. The chain's CDR3 is CASSVGVSGNTGELFF. Written as DNA, the CDR3 is TGTGCCAGCAGCGTAGGGGTTAGCGGGAACACCGGGGAGCTGTTTTTT. The chain carries TRBV9 and TRBJ2-2; weak D call: TRBD2 (6 bases). Trimming shortened V by 0 bases and J by 1 base, and 10 bases separated the two germline ends. The CDR3 extends over 16 amino acids. Germline lookup yields CDR1 SGDLS and CDR2 YYNGEE.

There are a few counts of this clone. The gene calls are TRBV30 and TRBJ2-1; tentative D call: TRBD2 (5 bases). V was clipped by 0 bases and J by 7 bases, with 10 bases between them. The CDR3 is 13 amino acids. CDR1 is GTSNPN, CDR2 SVGIG, per germline (reference sequence). The CDR3 coding sequence is TGTGCCTGGAGTGTATCGGGATATAATGAGCAGTTCTTC. Residues: CAWSVSGYNEQFF.

A word on this clone: One junction end does not reproduce the germline sequence, and a read error may be involved. The rearrangement uses TRBV6-1 and TRBJ2-5, with D perhaps matching TRBD1 (5 bases). Germline-derived CDR1 and CDR2 are MNHNS and SASEGT. This CDR3 region has 11 residues. This CDR3 reads CTSKGQETQYF. The CDR3 DNA follows: TGTACCAGCAAGGGGCAAGAGACCCAGTACTTC.

This clone showed up just a few times. The V gene is TRBV7-2, the J gene TRBJ1-2; maybe TRBD1 (6 bases). This CDR3 is 15 amino acids long. V was shortened by 5 bases and J by 6 bases, with 19 bases between the two germline ends. Germline-derived CDR1 and CDR2 are SGHTA and FQGNSA. For the CDR3, the DNA is TGTGCCAGCAGCCCTACAAATGGGGGCTGGGATGGCTACACCTTC. It is translated as CASSPTNGGWDGYTF.